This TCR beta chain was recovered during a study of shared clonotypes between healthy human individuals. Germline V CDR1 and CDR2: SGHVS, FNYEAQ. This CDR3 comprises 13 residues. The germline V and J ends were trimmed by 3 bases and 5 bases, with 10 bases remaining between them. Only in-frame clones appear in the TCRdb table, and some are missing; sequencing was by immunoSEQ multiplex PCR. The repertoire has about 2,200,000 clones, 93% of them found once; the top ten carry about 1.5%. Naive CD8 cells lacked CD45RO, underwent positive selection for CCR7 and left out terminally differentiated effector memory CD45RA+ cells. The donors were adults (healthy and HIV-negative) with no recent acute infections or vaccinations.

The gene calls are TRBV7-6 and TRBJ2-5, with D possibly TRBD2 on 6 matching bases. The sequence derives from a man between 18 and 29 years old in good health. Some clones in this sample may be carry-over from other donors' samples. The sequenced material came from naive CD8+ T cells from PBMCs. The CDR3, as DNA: TGTGCCAGCAGCTTTCGTGGGAGGGAGACCCAGTACTTC. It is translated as CASSFRGRETQYF.